This TCR beta chain derives from a study of T-cell reconstitution after alpha-beta-depleted transplantation in children (dated by TCRdb to about 2016). Study-wide context: Using TCR repertoire profiling, the study followed T-cell immune reconstitution in a quantitative way in children after TCRalphabeta/CD19-depleted allogeneic hematopoietic cell transplantation.

As for this clonotype: No cognate antigen has been identified for it. One base away there is no much larger clone; base qualities are not given.

The CDR3 contains 17 residues, cysteine and phenylalanine counted. The kept DNA is CDR3 alone, 51 bases in frame from the first base. The germline ends are 23 bases apart after V is trimmed by 1 base and J by 8 bases. The germline V gene supplies CDR1 ENHRY and CDR2 SYGVKD. The library was generated by PCR. TCRdb lists the instrument as Illumina HiSeq 2500. TCR library preparation used molecular barcoding, with unique molecular identifiers applied to normalize quantification of the TCRbeta repertoire. The public reads were quality trimmed at Q25 with fastp and then assembled into clones with MiXCR by TCRdb, keeping productive beta chains. CDR3 protein sequences are deduplicated, and each keeps its most common genes and DNA. The table for this sample lists hundreds of thousands of distinct CDR3 sequences; over 8% of them were counted only once. Of the sample, around 9.1% falls within the top ten clones.

This receptor was obtained from a human donor who donated a stem cell graft to a child with SCID. Sequenced here: PBMCs from the stem cell graft donor, sampled from the stem cell graft. The chain links TRBV10-3 with TRBJ1-1; there is no confident call for the D gene. The DNA is as follows: TGTGCCATCAGTGAGTATGTTGGCCCGAGATGTGGCTCCGAAGCTTTCTTT. Its protein reads: CAISEYVGPRCGSEAFF.